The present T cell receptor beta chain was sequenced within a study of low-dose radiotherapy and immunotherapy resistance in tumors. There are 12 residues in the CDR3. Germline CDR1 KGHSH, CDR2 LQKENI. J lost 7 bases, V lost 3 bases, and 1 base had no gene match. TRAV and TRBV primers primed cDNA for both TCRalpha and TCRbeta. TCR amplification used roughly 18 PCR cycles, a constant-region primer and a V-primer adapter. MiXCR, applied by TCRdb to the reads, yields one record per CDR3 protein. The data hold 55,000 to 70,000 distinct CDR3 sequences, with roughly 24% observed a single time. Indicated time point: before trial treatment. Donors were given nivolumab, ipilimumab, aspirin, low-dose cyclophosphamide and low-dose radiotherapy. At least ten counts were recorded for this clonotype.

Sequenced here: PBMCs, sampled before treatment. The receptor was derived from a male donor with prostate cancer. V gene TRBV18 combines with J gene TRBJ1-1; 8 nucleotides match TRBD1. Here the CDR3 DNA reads TGTGCCAGCTCACCCGGACAGGGTGAAGCTTTCTTT. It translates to CASSPGQGEAFF. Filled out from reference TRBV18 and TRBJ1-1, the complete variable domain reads NAGVMQNPRHLVRRRGQEARLRCSPMKGHSHVYWYRQLPEEGLKFMVYLQKENIIDESGMPKERFSAEFPKEGPSILRIQQVVRGDSAAYFCASSPGQGEAFFGQGTRLTVV.